This TCR beta chain was captured in a study of CD4+ T cells in melanoma. The CDR3 loop spans 16 amino acids. Germline CDR1 LGHDT, CDR2 YNNKEL (reference sequence). The ends were cut back, 6 bases at V and 0 bases at J, with 15 bases in the middle. With regard to this clone: Its antigen is currently unknown.

General study findings and limits: In melanoma, neoantigen-specific CD4+ T cells reportedly differed in differentiation state.

Clones were read by immunoSEQ multiplex PCR, and TCRdb kept only the in-frame ones, dropping some. The sample carries thousands of clones, around 66% recorded once. The J gene is TRBJ1-3, the V gene TRBV3-1 (or the pseudogene TRBV3-2), with D maybe TRBD1 (5 bases). The sequenced sample was cells from a culture (not recorded whether cultured in vitro). The receptor comes from a human donor with melanoma. CDR3 loop: CASSLGASLSGNTIYF. As DNA, the CDR3 is TGTGCCAGCAGTCTCGGGGCGAGCCTCTCTGGAAACACCATATATTTT.